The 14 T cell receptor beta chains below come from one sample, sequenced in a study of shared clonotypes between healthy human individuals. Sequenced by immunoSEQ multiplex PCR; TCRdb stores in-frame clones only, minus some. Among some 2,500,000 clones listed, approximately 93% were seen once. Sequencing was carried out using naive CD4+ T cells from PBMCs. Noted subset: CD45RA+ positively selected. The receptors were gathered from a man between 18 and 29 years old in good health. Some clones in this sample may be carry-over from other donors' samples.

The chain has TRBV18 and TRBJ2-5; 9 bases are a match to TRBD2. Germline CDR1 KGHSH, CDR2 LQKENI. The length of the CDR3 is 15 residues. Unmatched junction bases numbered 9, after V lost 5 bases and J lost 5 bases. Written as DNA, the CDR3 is TGTGCCAGCTCAGGCTTGCGGGAGGGCCCTGAGACCCAGTACTTC. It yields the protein CASSGLREGPETQYF.

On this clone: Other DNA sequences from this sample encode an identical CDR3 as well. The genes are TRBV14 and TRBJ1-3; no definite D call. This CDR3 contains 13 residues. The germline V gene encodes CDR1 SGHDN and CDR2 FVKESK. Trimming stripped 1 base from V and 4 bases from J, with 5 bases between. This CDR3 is CASSQAGGNTIYF. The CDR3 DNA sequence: TGTGCCAGCAGCCAAGCCGGCGGAAACACCATATATTTT.

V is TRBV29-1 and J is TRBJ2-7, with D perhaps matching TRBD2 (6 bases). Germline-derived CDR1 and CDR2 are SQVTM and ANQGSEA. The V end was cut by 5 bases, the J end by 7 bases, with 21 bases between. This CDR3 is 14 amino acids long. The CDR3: CSVWHRDSKREQYF. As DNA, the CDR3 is TGCAGCGTTTGGCACCGGGACTCCAAACGGGAGCAGTACTTC.

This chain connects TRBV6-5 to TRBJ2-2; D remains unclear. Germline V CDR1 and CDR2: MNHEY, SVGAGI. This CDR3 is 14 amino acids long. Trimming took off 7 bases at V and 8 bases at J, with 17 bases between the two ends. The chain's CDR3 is CASKTPWNSGELFF. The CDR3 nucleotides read TGTGCCAGCAAAACCCCTTGGAACTCTGGGGAGCTGTTTTTT.

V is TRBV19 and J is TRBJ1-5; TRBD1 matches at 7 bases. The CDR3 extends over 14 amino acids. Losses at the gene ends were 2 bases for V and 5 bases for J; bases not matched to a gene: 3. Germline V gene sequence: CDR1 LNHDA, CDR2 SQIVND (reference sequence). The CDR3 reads CASSIYRGYQPQHF. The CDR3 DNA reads TGTGCCAGTAGTATATACAGGGGATATCAGCCCCAGCATTTT.

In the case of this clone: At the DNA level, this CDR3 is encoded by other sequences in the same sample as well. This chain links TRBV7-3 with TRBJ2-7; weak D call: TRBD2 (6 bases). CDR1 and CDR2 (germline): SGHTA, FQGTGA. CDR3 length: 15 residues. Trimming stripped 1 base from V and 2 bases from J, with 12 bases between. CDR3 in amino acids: CASSLRAGLPYEQYF. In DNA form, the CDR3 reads TGTGCCAGCAGCTTAAGGGCGGGGCTGCCCTACGAGCAGTACTTC. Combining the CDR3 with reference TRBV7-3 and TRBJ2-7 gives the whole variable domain GAGVSQTPSNKVTEKGKYVELRCDPISGHTALYWYRQSLGQGPEFLIYFQGTGAADDSGLPNDRFFAVRPEGSVSTLKIQRTERGDSAVYLCASSLRAGLPYEQYFGPGTRLTVT.

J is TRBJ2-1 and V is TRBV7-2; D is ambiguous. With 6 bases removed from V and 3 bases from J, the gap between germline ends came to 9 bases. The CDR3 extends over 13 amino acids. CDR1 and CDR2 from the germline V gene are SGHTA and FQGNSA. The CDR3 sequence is CASSPTYYNEQFF. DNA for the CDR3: TGTGCCAGCAGTCCCACTTACTACAATGAGCAGTTCTTC.

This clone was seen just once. The CDR3 is CASSPLAATEAFF. For the CDR3, the DNA is TGTGCCAGCAGCCCTTTAGCTGCCACTGAAGCTTTCTTT. The rearrangement links TRBV7-2 to TRBJ1-1, with D uncertain. Germline V gene sequence: CDR1 SGHTA, CDR2 FQGNSA. This CDR3 spans 13 amino acids. Between the trimmed V and J ends, which lost 5 bases and 4 bases, there was a span of 11 bases.

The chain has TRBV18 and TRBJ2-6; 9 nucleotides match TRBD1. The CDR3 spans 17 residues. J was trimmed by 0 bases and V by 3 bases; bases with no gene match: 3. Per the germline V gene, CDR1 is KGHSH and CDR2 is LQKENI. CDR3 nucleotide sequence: TGTGCCAGCTCACCGGACAGGGGACCCTCTGGGGCCAACGTCCTGACTTTC. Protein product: CASSPDRGPSGANVLTF.

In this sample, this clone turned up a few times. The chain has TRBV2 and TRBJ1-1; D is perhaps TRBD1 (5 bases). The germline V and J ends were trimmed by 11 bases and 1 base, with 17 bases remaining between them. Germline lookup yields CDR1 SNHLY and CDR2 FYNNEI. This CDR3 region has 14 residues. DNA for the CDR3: TGTGCCGGGACTCTTGGGGTTCGGAACACTGAAGCTTTCTTT. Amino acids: CAGTLGVRNTEAFF.

This CDR3 is CASSTPGQGMNEQFF. CDR3 DNA: TGTGCCAGCTCCACTCCGGGACAGGGGATGAATGAGCAGTTCTTC. The chain employs TRBV9 and TRBJ2-1, with 10 bases fitting TRBD1. The V gene's germline CDR1 is SGDLS and CDR2 YYNGEE. Germline trimming cut 7 bases from V and 7 bases from J; bases unmatched to any gene: 11. This CDR3 is 15 amino acids long. Drawing the rest from reference TRBV9 and TRBJ2-1, the complete variable domain is DSGVTQTPKHLITATGQRVTLRCSPRSGDLSVYWYQQSLDQGLQFLIQYYNGEERAKGNILERFSAQQFPDLHSELNLSSLELGDSALYFCASSTPGQGMNEQFFGPGTRLTVL.

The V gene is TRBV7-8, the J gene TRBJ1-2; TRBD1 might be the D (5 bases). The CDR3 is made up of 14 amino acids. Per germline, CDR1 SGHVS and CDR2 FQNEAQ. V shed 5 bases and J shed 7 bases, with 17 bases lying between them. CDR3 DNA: TGTGCCAGCAGCCTTGGGACGGGCCCGTTTGGCTACACCTTC. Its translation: CASSLGTGPFGYTF.

CDR3 protein: CASSSRNRGLETQYF. Here the CDR3 DNA reads TGTGCCAGCAGCTCGAGAAACAGGGGTTTGGAGACCCAGTACTTC. The chain joins TRBV9 to TRBJ2-5; 7 bases agree with TRBD1. V lost 4 bases and J lost 5; bases outside the gene matches: 11. The germline CDR1 and CDR2 sequences are SGDLS and YYNGEE. The CDR3 has 15 residues.

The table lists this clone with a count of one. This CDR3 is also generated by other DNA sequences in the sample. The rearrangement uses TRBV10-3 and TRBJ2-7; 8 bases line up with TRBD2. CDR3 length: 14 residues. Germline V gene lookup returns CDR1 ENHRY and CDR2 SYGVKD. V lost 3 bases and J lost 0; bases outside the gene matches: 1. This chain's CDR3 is CAISDSGSSYEQYF. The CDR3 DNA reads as TGTGCCATCAGTGACAGCGGGAGCTCCTACGAGCAGTACTTC.